The 5 T cell receptor beta chains below were found in one sample sequenced in a study of T cells in localized non-small cell lung cancer. This table comes from immunoSEQ multiplex PCR, and its TCRdb copy is limited to in-frame clones, with some not included. The sample lists 45,000 to 60,000 clones; more than 85% were seen once. The sample in question was PBMCs, obtained before any cancer treatment. The receptors were sampled from a man aged 35 to 69 with stage II lung adenocarcinoma.

The chain recombines TRBV25-1 with TRBJ1-6; TRBD1 is a possible D gene (5 bases). Trimming shortened V by 1 base and J by 5 bases, and 9 bases separated the two germline ends. The CDR3 is made up of 15 amino acids. Germline-derived CDR1 and CDR2 are MGHDK and SYGVNS. The CDR3 is CASSESGYHNSPLHF. In DNA, the CDR3 is TGTGCCAGCAGTGAATCAGGGTACCATAATTCACCCCTCCACTTT.

The chain has TRBV4-1 and TRBJ2-7, with D perhaps assigned TRBD1 or TRBD2 (8 bases each). V lost 4 bases, J lost 5 bases, and 18 bases lay in between. Germline CDR1 MGHRA, CDR2 YSYEKL. CDR3 length: 15 amino acids. The CDR3 DNA sequence: TGCGCCAGCAGCCTCGGGGGGGCGACAGGGGACGAGCAGTACGTC. It yields the protein CASSLGGATGDEQYV.

This clone was detected only once. The chain employs TRBV13 and TRBJ2-7, with 9 bases that match TRBD2. The CDR3 is 15 residues long. Germline loops: CDR1 PRHDT, CDR2 FYEKMQ (reference sequence). After removal of 6 bases from V and 1 base from J, the junction contained 7 bases not matched to a gene. CDR3 bases: TGTGCCAGCAGTTCCCTAGCGGGGAGTTCCTACGAGCAGTACTTC. This translates into CASSSLAGSSYEQYF.

The count of this clone is one. The chain joins TRBV19 to TRBJ1-3, with 7 bases fitting TRBD1. V was clipped by 5 bases and J by 7 bases; unmatched bases: 14. The CDR3 is 16 residues long. Germline V gene data show CDR1 as LNHDA and CDR2 as SQIVND (reference sequence). CDR3 amino acids: CASSLTGTAAGNTIYF. The DNA of the CDR3 is TGTGCCAGTAGTTTAACCGGGACAGCGGCGGGTAACACCATATATTTT.

The chain has TRBV6-5 and TRBJ1-2; tentatively, D is TRBD1 (5 bases). The CDR3 loop spans 15 amino acids. V lost 2 bases to trimming and J lost 8 bases, with 18 bases between them. The germline V gene encodes CDR1 MNHEY and CDR2 SVGAGI. The CDR3 DNA reads TGTGCCAGCAGTTACGGCCAGGGATTCCGAGCGGGCTACACCTTC. This codes for CASSYGQGFRAGYTF.